This TCR beta chain was identified in a study of sequential checkpoint blockade in melanoma. As for the study in general: Patients were randomized 1:1 to nivolumab-then-ipilimumab or ipilimumab-then-nivolumab first-line. Both treatment sequences were followed by maintenance nivolumab.

Produced via immunoSEQ multiplex PCR; TCRdb's table is partial and in-frame only. The sample contains about 13,000 clones, about 72% of which appear only once. Specified treatment: randomized to nivolumab then ipilimumab (arm A) or the reverse (arm B). None of the patients previously received DNA-damaging chemotherapy. PBMC sorting kept live CD3+CD8+ cells without CD19 or CD56. The CDR3 runs 16 residues. CDR1 is SEHNR and CDR2 is FQNEAQ in the germline V gene (reference sequence). Trimming at V came to 1 base and at J to 1 base, leaving 0 bases not matched to a gene. This receptor was identified in a human patient with melanoma. Some clones in this sample may be carry-over from other donors' samples. The J gene is TRBJ2-2, the V gene TRBV7-9, with 10 nucleotides matching TRBD2. The sequences come from CD8+ T cells sorted from blood (inferred from file names), collected from a patient given nivolumab and ipilimumab in sequence. CDR3 nucleotides: TGTGCCAGCAGCTTAGGACTAGCGGGGAACACCGGGGAGCTGTTTTTT. Its protein product is CASSLGLAGNTGELFF.